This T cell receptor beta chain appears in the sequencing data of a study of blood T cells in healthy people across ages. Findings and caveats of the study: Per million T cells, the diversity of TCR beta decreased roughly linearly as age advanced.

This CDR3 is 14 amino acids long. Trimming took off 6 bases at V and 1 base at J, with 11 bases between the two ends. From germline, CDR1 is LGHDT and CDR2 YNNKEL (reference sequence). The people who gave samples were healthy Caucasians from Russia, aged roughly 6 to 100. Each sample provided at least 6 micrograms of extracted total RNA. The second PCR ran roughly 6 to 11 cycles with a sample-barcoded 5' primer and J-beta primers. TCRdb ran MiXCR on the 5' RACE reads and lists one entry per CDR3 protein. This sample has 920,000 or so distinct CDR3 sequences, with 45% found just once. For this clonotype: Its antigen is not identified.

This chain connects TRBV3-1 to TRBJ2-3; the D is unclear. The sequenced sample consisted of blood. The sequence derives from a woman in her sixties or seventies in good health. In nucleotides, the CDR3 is TGTGCCAGCAGTTACGGGTCGGGCACAGATACGCAGTATTTT. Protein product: CASSYGSGTDTQYF.